This TCR beta chain was sequenced in a study of blood T cell repertoires in COVID-19. Study background: Italy, Spain and the United States were the sources of the convalescent and acute COVID-19 samples. PBMCs, B-cell-depleted T cells, or T cells were the source of the cDNA or gDNA that made up the material.

Per the authors' pipeline: For nucleated cells, counts were estimated from reference gene primer amplification. This table comes from immunoSEQ multiplex PCR, and its TCRdb copy is limited to in-frame clones, with some not included. V and J calls and clone size are given by that table; D and trimming were obtained from the DNA. This table has about 150,000 clones, around 86% appearing once. Trimming cost V 1 base and J 1 base; bases outside gene matches: 8. The CDR3 sequence is 17 residues long. Looked up from germline, CDR1 is LNHDA and CDR2 is SQIVND (reference sequence). Sample: peripheral blood. The chain couples TRBV19 to TRBJ2-3, with TRBD1 matching 7 bases. The sequence derives from a man older than 75 with acute or convalescent COVID-19. The chain's CDR3 is CASSIAPGGKRTDTQYF. CDR3 sequence (DNA): TGTGCCAGTAGTATAGCGCCAGGGGGAAAACGCACAGATACGCAGTATTTT.